These 21 T cell receptor beta chains were all obtained from the same sample, sequenced in a study of PD-L1 blockade in urothelial cancer. Method: immunoSEQ multiplex PCR; TCRdb's copy keeps in-frame clones and lacks some. The sample has 55,000 to 70,000 clones, approximately 80% seen once. Sequenced material: PBMCs, taken around atezolizumab (anti-PD-L1) treatment. Receptors originate from a man aged 70 or older with urothelial cancer.

The chain combines TRBV7-2 with TRBJ1-2; 7 bases map to TRBD1. Trimming cost V 5 bases and J 4 bases; bases outside gene matches: 13. The length of the CDR3 is 16 residues. Germline values: CDR1 SGHTA, CDR2 FQGNSA. The CDR3 nucleotides are TGTGCCAGCAGCCTCCAAGACAGGGCCTTAGTCTATGGCTACACCTTC. Translation: CASSLQDRALVYGYTF.

This clone was counted between two and nine times. This sequence joins TRBV6-5 and TRBJ1-2; a weak D match, TRBD1 (5 bases). Germline values: CDR1 MNHEY, CDR2 SVGAGI. The CDR3 length is 13 residues. Trimming took off 6 bases at V and 0 bases at J, with 8 bases between the two ends. This CDR3 is CASSLQANYGYTF. The DNA of the CDR3 is TGTGCCAGCAGCTTACAGGCTAACTATGGCTACACCTTC.

CDR3 DNA sequence: TGTGCCAGCAGCCAGACTAGCGGGAGTGCAGATACGCAGTATTTT. Its protein is CASSQTSGSADTQYF. The chain carries TRBV5-4 and TRBJ2-3, with 12 nucleotides matching TRBD2. V was clipped by 4 bases and J by 4 bases; unmatched bases: 4. CDR1 is SGHNT, CDR2 YYREEE, per germline (reference sequence). The CDR3 contains 15 residues.

J is TRBJ2-7 and V is TRBV2; D ambiguous. The CDR3 spans 12 residues. Between the trimmed V and J ends, which lost 3 bases and 3 bases, there was a span of 6 bases. The V gene's germline CDR1 is SNHLY and CDR2 FYNNEI. CDR3 sequence (DNA): TGTGCCAGCAGTGACGGCGGCTACGAGCAGTACTTC. Its protein is CASSDGGYEQYF.

This clone was counted a single time. The rearrangement joins TRBV9 to TRBJ2-1, with D perhaps matching TRBD2 (6 bases). The germline V gene has CDR1 SGDLS and CDR2 YYNGEE. This CDR3 comprises 13 residues. The V end was cut by 0 bases, the J end by 6 bases, with 7 bases between. The CDR3 DNA reads TGTGCCAGCAGCGTAGCTAGCGCCAATGAGCAGTTCTTC. Translating gives CASSVASANEQFF.

The chain is built from TRBV5-1 and TRBJ2-1; TRBD1 aligns across 9 bases. V gave up 1 base and J gave up 8 bases; unmatched junction bases: 7. Germline assignment: CDR1 SGHRS and CDR2 YFSETQ. CDR3 length equals 15 residues. The CDR3: CASSLNLGQGHEQFF. The CDR3 DNA is TGCGCCAGCAGCTTGAATCTGGGACAGGGCCATGAGCAGTTCTTC.

This chain uses TRBV5-4 with TRBJ1-4; TRBD1 matches 7 bases. This CDR3 region has 15 residues. V lost 3 bases, J lost 0 bases, and 2 bases stayed unmatched. The germline gives CDR1 SGHNT, CDR2 YYREEE (reference sequence). In nucleotides, the CDR3 is TGTGCCAGCAGCTCTACAGGGGCAACTAATGAAAAACTGTTTTTT. Translated, it gives CASSSTGATNEKLFF.

As regards this clone: One junction end does not reproduce the germline sequence, and a read error may be involved. CDR3 residues: CASSFSGTMLLF. CDR3 nucleotides: TGTGCCAGCAGCTTCTCCGGGACTATGCTCCTCTTC. The genes are TRBV7-9 and TRBJ2-7; 7 nucleotides line up with TRBD2. Looked up from germline, CDR1 is SEHNR and CDR2 is FQNEAQ (reference sequence). The length of the CDR3 is 12 residues.

The rearrangement joins TRBV29-1 to TRBJ2-5; TRBD2 agrees at 7 bases. The CDR3 has 15 residues. CDR1 SQVTM and CDR2 ANQGSEA come from the germline V gene. Trimming cost V 3 bases and J 9 bases; bases outside gene matches: 16. The CDR3 reads CSVDGGWLVGGAQYF. The CDR3 DNA reads TGCAGCGTTGACGGTGGTTGGCTAGTGGGGGGGGCCCAGTACTTC.

The V call is TRBV28, the J call TRBJ1-5, with D possibly being TRBD1 (6 bases). CDR1 is MDHEN and CDR2 is SYDVKM in the germline V gene. The CDR3 has 14 amino acids. V lost 2 bases and J lost 6, with 11 bases in between. The CDR3 DNA sequence: TGTGCCAGCAGTTTACTACAGGGTAGTCAGCCCCAGCATTTT. It encodes CASSLLQGSQPQHF.

The chain recombines TRBV21-1 with TRBJ2-5; the table calls TRBD2, which could not be checked here. TRBV21-1 has pseudogene status. This CDR3 region has 14 residues. The CDR3 protein is CASTHAALQETQYF. The CDR3 nucleotides read TGTGCCAGCACCCACGCGGCCCTTCAAGAGACCCAGTACTTC.

The rearrangement links TRBV7-2 to TRBJ1-1; D is undetermined. V shed 1 base and J shed 3 bases, with 12 bases lying between them. The CDR3 loop spans 15 amino acids. Germline V gene data show CDR1 as SGHTA and CDR2 as FQGNSA. CDR3 protein: CASSLVGSGYTEAFF. DNA of the CDR3: TGTGCCAGCAGCTTAGTAGGGTCGGGGTACACTGAAGCTTTCTTT. Supplemented by reference TRBV7-2 and TRBJ1-1, the full variable domain reads GAGVSQSPSNKVTEKGKDVELRCDPISGHTALYWYRQSLGQGLEFLIYFQGNSAPDKSGLPSDRFSAERTGGSVSTLTIQRTQQEDSAVYLCASSLVGSGYTEAFFGQGTRLTVV.

This CDR3 reads CASSPGLARYEQYF. The DNA of the CDR3 is TGTGCCAGCAGCCCAGGACTAGCAAGATACGAGCAGTACTTC. The rearrangement links TRBV5-4 to TRBJ2-7, with 8 bases aligning to TRBD2. The germline V gene encodes CDR1 SGHNT and CDR2 YYREEE (reference sequence). V shed 4 bases and J 4 bases; nucleotides not matched to a gene: 7. This CDR3 region has 14 residues.

This clone was detected only once. The J gene is TRBJ2-3, the V gene TRBV27; D gene ambiguous. CDR3 length: 13 amino acids. CDR1 and CDR2 (germline): MNHEY, SMNVEV (reference sequence). The V gene lost 3 bases and the J gene lost 4 bases, with 8 bases spanning the gap. CDR3 sequence reads: CASSLTYADTQYF. The CDR3 DNA reads TGTGCCAGCAGTTTGACTTACGCAGATACGCAGTATTTT.

V is TRBV5-1 and J is TRBJ2-7; TRBD1 agrees at 7 bases. Trimming took 6 bases from V and 4 from J; bases not matched to a gene: 10. The CDR3 loop spans 14 amino acids. The V gene's germline CDR1 is SGHRS and CDR2 YFSETQ. CDR3 nucleotides: TGCGCCAGCACCCCACTGACAGGGCGATACGAGCAGTACTTC. Amino acids: CASTPLTGRYEQYF.

The chain carries TRBV14 and TRBJ1-2; 9 bases line up with TRBD1. V trimming: 3 bases; J trimming: 4 bases; junction bases outside the gene matches: 0. The CDR3 runs to 13 residues. Germline CDR1 is SGHDN and CDR2 is FVKESK. The chain's CDR3 is CASSQGQGYGYTF. The CDR3 DNA reads TGTGCCAGCAGCCAGGGACAGGGCTATGGCTACACCTTC.

The chain has TRBV7-9 and TRBJ2-1; 8 bases align to TRBD2. This CDR3 spans 18 amino acids. The germline V gene encodes CDR1 SEHNR and CDR2 FQNEAQ (reference sequence). The junction had 10 bases not matched to a gene; V was cut back by 2 bases and J by 1 base. The CDR3: CASSLWRGSGKSYNEQFF. In DNA, the CDR3 is TGTGCCAGCAGCTTATGGCGTGGTAGCGGGAAATCCTACAATGAGCAGTTCTTC.

V usage is TRBV30 and J usage is TRBJ1-2; D call uncertain. Trimming left V 0 bases short and J 3 bases short, with 5 bases between. The CDR3 runs 12 residues. Germline V CDR1 and CDR2: GTSNPN, SVGIG (reference sequence). The CDR3 DNA reads TGTGCCTGGAGTGTTATAGACTATGGCTACACCTTC. Translation: CAWSVIDYGYTF.

This chain uses TRBV18 with TRBJ1-4, with a weak D call TRBD1 (6 bases). This CDR3 has 14 amino acids. CDR1 KGHSH and CDR2 LQKENI come from the germline V gene. V was cut by 5 bases and J by 3 bases, with 10 bases left in between. The CDR3 here is CASSSGAANEKLFF. The CDR3 DNA sequence: TGTGCCAGCTCATCAGGGGCAGCTAATGAAAAACTGTTTTTT.

V and J are TRBV29-1 and TRBJ2-5; 7 positions match TRBD2. Unmatched junction bases numbered 6, after V lost 6 bases and J lost 5 bases. The CDR3 is made up of 12 amino acids. Germline V gives CDR1 SQVTM, CDR2 ANQGSEA. The CDR3: CSVGGPVETQYF. CDR3 DNA: TGCAGCGTGGGAGGGCCGGTGGAGACCCAGTACTTC.

The chain has TRBV9 and TRBJ2-5; 12 bases match TRBD2. With 0 bases clipped from V and 5 bases from J, the junction kept 5 bases outside the gene matches. CDR1 is SGDLS and CDR2 is YYNGEE in the germline V gene. The CDR3 extends over 16 amino acids. In DNA, the CDR3 is TGTGCCAGCAGCGTAGAACTAGCGGGAGGCTGGGAGACCCAGTACTTC. This codes for CASSVELAGGWETQYF. The whole variable domain, remainder taken from reference TRBV9 and TRBJ2-5, is DSGVTQTPKHLITATGQRVTLRCSPRSGDLSVYWYQQSLDQGLQFLIQYYNGEERAKGNILERFSAQQFPDLHSELNLSSLELGDSALYFCASSVELAGGWETQYFGPGTRLLVL.